A single sample gave rise to the 7 T cell receptor beta chains below, sequenced in a study of blood T cell repertoires in COVID-19. Libraries were prepared by immunoSEQ multiplex PCR; TCRdb keeps only in-frame clonotypes and omits some of them. The repertoire has around 150,000 clones, approximately 80% of them found once; the top ten carry 3.7%. The sample was peripheral blood. The receptors were gathered from a woman aged 80 or over with acute or convalescent COVID-19.

The chain joins TRBV7-8 to TRBJ2-5; no reliable D call. The CDR3 runs 13 residues. In germline, CDR1 is SGHVS, CDR2 FQNEAQ. V dropped 1 base and J dropped 4 bases, with 7 bases sitting between them. The CDR3 sequence is CASSLGALETQYF. CDR3 sequence (DNA): TGTGCCAGCAGCTTAGGGGCCCTAGAGACCCAGTACTTC.

This clone showed up just a few times. V gene TRBV27 combines with J gene TRBJ2-2; 7 bases are a match to TRBD1. The germline CDR1 and CDR2 sequences are MNHEY and SMNVEV (reference sequence). V lost 3 bases and J lost 4; bases outside the gene matches: 5. This CDR3 is built from 15 residues. The chain's CDR3 is CASSFGQARTGELFF. CDR3 in DNA: TGTGCCAGCAGTTTTGGACAGGCCCGCACCGGGGAGCTGTTTTTT.

CDR3 in amino acids: CASSPYDRGSNQPQHF. The CDR3, as DNA: TGTGCCAGCTCACCATATGACAGGGGAAGCAATCAGCCCCAGCATTTT. The chain employs TRBV18 and TRBJ1-5; 8 nucleotides line up with TRBD1. This CDR3 spans 16 amino acids. CDR1 and CDR2 (germline): KGHSH, LQKENI. Germline trimming cut 2 bases from V and 1 base from J; bases unmatched to any gene: 4.

The chain joins TRBV11-2 to TRBJ2-7; D is uncertain. The V gene lost 7 bases and the J gene lost 4 bases, with 14 bases spanning the gap. The CDR3 is 13 amino acids. Germline CDR1 is SGHAT and CDR2 is FQNNGV. CDR3 in DNA: TGTGCCAGCAACCGTCTATCCCAATACGAGCAGTACTTC. It codes for CASNRLSQYEQYF.

This rearrangement joins TRBV5-1 to TRBJ2-3, with a weak D call TRBD2 (6 bases). Germline V gene lookup returns CDR1 SGHRS and CDR2 YFSETQ. CDR3 length equals 17 residues. The V end was cut by 1 base, the J end by 2 bases, with 17 bases between. DNA of the CDR3: TGCGCCAGCAGCTTGAACGGGGGAGATCTCGTCACAGATACGCAGTATTTT. It is translated as CASSLNGGDLVTDTQYF.

The chain couples TRBV12-3 or TRBV12-4 to TRBJ1-2; D is perhaps TRBD1 (6 bases). This CDR3 spans 12 amino acids. V lost 6 bases to trimming and J lost 7 bases, with 12 bases between them. CDR3 amino acids: CASRNRAAGYTF. The CDR3 coding sequence is TGTGCCAGCAGGAACAGGGCAGCTGGCTACACCTTC.

The table lists this clone with a few counts. CDR3 nucleotide sequence: TGTGCCAGCAGCTTCTGGGAGATACATCAGCCCCAGCATTTT. It yields the protein CASSFWEIHQPQHF. The chain employs TRBV5-6 and TRBJ1-5, with D unclear. In germline, CDR1 is SGHDT, CDR2 YYEEEE. V was cut by 2 bases and J by 5 bases, with 11 bases left in between. The length of the CDR3 is 14 residues.